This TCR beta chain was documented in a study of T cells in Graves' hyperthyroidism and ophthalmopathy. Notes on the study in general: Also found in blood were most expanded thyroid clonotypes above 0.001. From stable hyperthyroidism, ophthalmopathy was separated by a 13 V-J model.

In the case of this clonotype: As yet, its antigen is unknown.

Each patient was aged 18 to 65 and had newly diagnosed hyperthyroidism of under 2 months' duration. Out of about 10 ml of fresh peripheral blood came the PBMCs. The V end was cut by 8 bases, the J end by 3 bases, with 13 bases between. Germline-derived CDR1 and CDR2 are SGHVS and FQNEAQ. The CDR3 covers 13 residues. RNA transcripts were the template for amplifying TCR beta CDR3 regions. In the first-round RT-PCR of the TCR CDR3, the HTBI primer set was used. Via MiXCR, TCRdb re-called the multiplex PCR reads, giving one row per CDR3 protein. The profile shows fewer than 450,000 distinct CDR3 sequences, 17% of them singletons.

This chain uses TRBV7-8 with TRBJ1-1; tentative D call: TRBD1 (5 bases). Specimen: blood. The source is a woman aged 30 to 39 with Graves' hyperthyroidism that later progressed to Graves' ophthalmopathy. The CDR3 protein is CASLGGGDTEAFF. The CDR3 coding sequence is TGTGCCAGCCTTGGGGGAGGTGACACTGAAGCTTTCTTT.